This TCR beta chain was documented in a study of T cells after yellow fever vaccination. As for the study in general: SMART-Seq v4 Ultra Low Input handled preparation of low-cell-number fractions.

Trimming cost V 1 base and J 1 base, with 4 bases left between them. CDR3 length equals 14 residues. Per the germline V gene, CDR1 is SNHLY and CDR2 is FYNNEI. TCR cDNA was made by 5'RACE template switching, adding a universal primer site and UMIs. Via MiXCR, TCRdb re-called the 5' RACE reads, giving one row per CDR3 protein. The table lists 510,000 or so distinct CDR3 sequences, 15% to 20% of them singletons. The genes are TRBV2 and TRBJ2-2; D gene unclear. The clonotype comes from a man between 25 and 39 years old who received the YFV17D yellow fever vaccine. The sequencing here drew on PBMCs, taken 15 days after the yellow fever booster vaccination. CDR3 sequence: CASSEERNTGELFF. CDR3 in DNA: TGTGCCAGCAGTGAAGAAAGGAACACCGGGGAGCTGTTTTTT.